Described below is a single TCR beta chain sequence and its context. The data stem from a study of T-cell memory formation after mild COVID-19. Trimming took 0 bases from V and 2 from J, leaving 7 bases between them. CDR3 length: 14 residues. Germline V CDR1 and CDR2: MNHEY, SVGAGI. TCRdb re-derived calls from the 5' RACE reads in MiXCR, one entry per CDR3 protein. The data show some 110,000 distinct CDR3 sequences, with about a sixth seen just once and 25% to 30% held by the top ten. The chain joins TRBV6-5 to TRBJ2-5, with D hard to call. This clonotype originated in an adult woman who had mild COVID-19 (a few samples of this study predate the infection). Cell type and time point are not known. Specimen: PBMCs or a T cell subset sorted from them (not recorded which). The CDR3 loop is CASSYSAGQETQYF. The CDR3 DNA sequence: TGTGCCAGCAGTTACTCGGCAGGTCAAGAGACCCAGTACTTC.